A selection of T cell receptor beta chains follows, all from one sample in a study of cytomegalovirus exposure and HLA in healthy donors. The method was immunoSEQ multiplex PCR; TCRdb's version includes in-frame clones alone and lacks a portion of them. Of tens of thousands of clones in the sample, over 9.5% were seen once. The sequenced material came from PBMCs. Receptor source: a man between 60 and 70 years old in good health and CMV-seropositive. Each CDR3 is given with its conserved first and last residue. The D gene is left open where the match is weak. Expanded clones get a size class; other rows say once, few or many, or leave the size out.

TRBV7-9	-	TRBJ2-1	-	TGTGCCAGCAGCTTCTTTTCCTTAGACTACAATGAGCAGTTCTTC	CASSFFSLDYNEQFF
TRBV11-2	-	TRBJ1-4	-	TGTGCCAGCAGCCCCCGCGATAATGAAAAACTGTTTTTT	CASSPRDNEKLFF
TRBV9	-	TRBJ1-3	-	TGTGCCAGCAGCACTACACAGGGCTCTGGAAACACCATATATTTT	CASSTTQGSGNTIYF
TRBV18	TRBD2	TRBJ2-3	-	TGTGCCAGCTCAGCGACTAGCGGCACAGATACGCAGTATTTT	CASSATSGTDTQYF
TRBV10-3	TRBD1	TRBJ1-1	-	TGTGCCATCAGTTCGACAGGGGAAAACACTGAAGCTTTCTTT	CAISSTGENTEAFF
TRBV6-5	-	TRBJ2-7	few	TGTGCCAGCAGTAGGGACAACTCCTACGAGCAGTACTTC	CASSRDNSYEQYF
TRBV6-1	-	TRBJ2-4	-	TGTGCCAGCAGTGAATCCGACCGGCAGGTGACCAAAAACATTCAGTACTTC	CASSESDRQVTKNIQYF
TRBV4-1	TRBD1	TRBJ2-7	-	TGCGCCAGCAGCCGGGACAGGGACTACGAGCAGTACTTC	CASSRDRDYEQYF
TRBV11-1	TRBD2	TRBJ2-2	few	TGTGCCAGCAGCTCCCCTGCGGGAGGGCCCGGGGAGCTGTTTTTT	CASSSPAGGPGELFF
TRBV18	TRBD2	TRBJ2-1	-	TGTGCCAGCTCGGAAGGGACTAGCGGGATACGAGAGCAGTTCTTC	CASSEGTSGIREQFF
TRBV19	-	TRBJ2-5	-	TGTGCCAGTAGTATCAACAGGGAAGAGACCCAGTACTTC	CASSINREETQYF
TRBV12-2	-	TRBJ2-3	-	TGTGCAAGTCGCTTTCCCCAGGGGACCCCTTCAGATACGCAGTATTTT	CASRFPQGTPSDTQYF
TRBV5-4	-	TRBJ1-1	few	TGTGCCAGCACCTCCCCCAGGGACACTGAAGCTTTCTTT	CASTSPRDTEAFF
TRBV15	-	TRBJ1-2	few	TGTGCCACCAGCAGAGATTTGCAGGGGTTCGGCTACACCTTC	CATSRDLQGFGYTF
TRBV18	TRBD1	TRBJ1-4	-	TGTGCCAGCTCATCGAGGGACAGCCCTGAGGAAAAACTGTTTTTT	CASSSRDSPEEKLFF
TRBV27	-	TRBJ2-1	few	TGTGCCAGCAGTTACCGGGGACTGGGTCGTGAGCAGTTCTTC	CASSYRGLGREQFF
TRBV6-4	-	TRBJ2-3	-	TGTGCCAGCAGTGAACAGGCTAGCACAGATACGCAGTATTTT	CASSEQASTDTQYF
TRBV7-2	-	TRBJ2-5	few	TGTGCCAGCAGCTTAGTTCCGACAGCAATGCAAGAGACCCAGTACTTC	CASSLVPTAMQETQYF
TRBV9	-	TRBJ1-2	-	TGTGCCAGCAGCCTGACGACAGTACCTACGGGCTACACCTTC	CASSLTTVPTGYTF
TRBV13	-	TRBJ2-7	few	TGTGCCAGCAGCCCTCCAGGGGCCCACGAGCAGTACTTC	CASSPPGAHEQYF
TRBV5-8	-	TRBJ1-4	-	TGTGCCAGCAGCCCGGGCGGGATTGGAGCAACTAATGAAAAACTGTTTTTT	CASSPGGIGATNEKLFF
TRBV5-1	TRBD2	TRBJ2-7	-	TGCGCCAGCAGCCCGGGGGGACTAGCGGGAGGGCAAGTCGAGCAGTACTTC	CASSPGGLAGGQVEQYF
TRBV10-1	TRBD1	TRBJ2-1	-	TGCGCCAGCAGTGGAGGGACAGGGGTCTATGAGCAGTTCTTC	CASSGGTGVYEQFF
TRBV28	-	TRBJ2-3	few	TGTGCCAGCAGTTCCTCCGGGACTAGCACAGATACGCAGTATTTT	CASSSSGTSTDTQYF
TRBV7-9	TRBD1	TRBJ2-2	few	TGTGCCAGCAGACCGCCGGGACAGCAGTACACCGGGGAGCTGTTTTTT	CASRPPGQQYTGELFF
TRBV13	TRBD1	TRBJ2-5	-	TGTGCCAGCAGCCGACAGGGGTACCAAGAGACCCAGTACTTC	CASSRQGYQETQYF
TRBV10-3	-	TRBJ2-5	few	TGTGCCATCAGTACTACCGGGATCCAAGAGACCCAGTACTTC	CAISTTGIQETQYF
TRBV27	-	TRBJ1-5	few	TGTGCCAGCAGTGCAGGCCGGAATCAGCCCCAGCATTTT	CASSAGRNQPQHF
TRBV14	-	TRBJ2-1	few	TGTGCCAGCAGCCCCTATTGGGAGGCCTACAATGAGCAGTTCTTC	CASSPYWEAYNEQFF
TRBV7-9	-	TRBJ2-2	few	TGTGCCAGCCGCTTAGGAGGCCCGCCTACCGGGGAGCTGTTTTTT	CASRLGGPPTGELFF
TRBV7-7	TRBD2	TRBJ2-2	-	TGTGCTAGCAGCCCCAGCGGGGGAAACACCGGGGAGCTGTTTTTT	CASSPSGGNTGELFF
TRBV6-6	-	TRBJ1-6	few	TGTGCCAGCACCAGGACTTATGGTTCCTATAATTCACCCCTCCACTTT	CASTRTYGSYNSPLHF
TRBV2	TRBD1	TRBJ2-2	-	TGTGCCAGCAGTGCAAGGGGGCAGAACACCGGGGAGCTGTTTTTT	CASSARGQNTGELFF
TRBV19	-	TRBJ1-5	few	TGTGCCAGTACCGGGGGGGGAGGCAATCAGCCCCAGCATTTT	CASTGGGGNQPQHF
TRBV6-1	TRBD1	TRBJ2-5	-	TGTGCCAGCAGTTTACAGGGGGCCCAAGAGACCCAGTACTTC	CASSLQGAQETQYF
TRBV9	TRBD1	TRBJ1-5	-	TGTGCCAGCAGCGTTACAGGGGGCGGACAGCCCCAGCATTTT	CASSVTGGGQPQHF
TRBV9	-	TRBJ2-3	few	TGTGCCAGCAGCCCCCTAGCAGGGGAGATCACAGATACGCAGTATTTT	CASSPLAGEITDTQYF
TRBV10-1	-	TRBJ1-1	-	TGCGCCAGCAGTGAGTCTTCAGGGCTCACTGAAGCTTTCTTT	CASSESSGLTEAFF
TRBV6-5	-	TRBJ2-7	-	TGTGCCAGCAGGGATGGACAACCGATGCCCTACGAGCAGTACTTC	CASRDGQPMPYEQYF
TRBV5-1	-	TRBJ2-7	few	TGCGCCAGCAGCCTCGGAGGGGTCTCCGACGAGCAGTACTTC	CASSLGGVSDEQYF
TRBV30	TRBD2	TRBJ2-3	few	TGTGCCTGGAGTTATAGCGGGGGCACAGATACGCAGTATTTT	CAWSYSGGTDTQYF
TRBV6-5	-	TRBJ1-2	few	TGTGCCAGCAGTGACGCCGGGAACTCCTATGGCTACACCTTC	CASSDAGNSYGYTF
TRBV7-8	TRBD1	TRBJ1-6	-	TGTGCCAGCAGCCCCCGGGACAGACCTTTTTCGTCCCTCCACTTT	CASSPRDRPFSSLHF
TRBV18	-	TRBJ1-5	-	TGTGCCAGCTCACCTTCAGGGATCGATCAGCCCCAGCATTTT	CASSPSGIDQPQHF